This TCR beta chain was sequenced in a study of cytomegalovirus exposure and HLA in healthy donors. Germline loops: CDR1 SGHDT, CDR2 YYEEEE. CDR3 length equals 16 residues. With 2 bases clipped from V and 5 bases from J, the junction kept 9 bases outside the gene matches. Findings and limits, study-wide: In vitro checks showed that a few CMV-associated chains really do target CMV antigens. Diagnosis of cytomegalovirus status made by the classifier reportedly showed high specificity and sensitivity.

Method: immunoSEQ multiplex PCR; TCRdb's copy keeps in-frame clones and lacks some. The sample shows 150,000 or so clones, 86% of them seen only once. In regard to this clone: What it binds is unknown.

This chain connects TRBV5-6 to TRBJ2-7; 11 nucleotides align to TRBD2. The receptor comes from a human donor in good health. The sample comprised PBMCs. The CDR3 DNA is TGTGCCAGCAGCTTCCAGACTAGCGGGAACCTTGACGAGCAGTACTTC. Amino acid sequence: CASSFQTSGNLDEQYF.